Each of the 9 T cell receptor beta chains below was sequenced from the same sample in a study of human T cells and chemical hapten exposure. Extraction of total RNA was performed on unfractionated whole blood. The library labeled individual cDNA molecules by adding unique molecular identifiers to them. TCRdb ran MiXCR on the reads and lists one entry per CDR3 protein. This table holds about 120,000 distinct CDR3 sequences, roughly 8.5% found once. Input material: whole blood. The source is a human donor in good health. Some clones in this sample may be carry-over from other donors' samples.

This clonotype turned up a few times. This rearrangement joins TRBV2 to TRBJ2-7; unclear D gene. The ends were cut back, 4 bases at V and 0 bases at J, with 10 bases in the middle. This CDR3 contains 14 residues. CDR1 and CDR2 (germline): SNHLY, FYNNEI. CDR3: CASSVSRYSYEQYF. CDR3 DNA sequence: TGTGCCAGCAGTGTGTCCAGGTACTCCTACGAGCAGTACTTC.

This clonotype has a count of ten or more. The chain uses TRBV3-1 and TRBJ1-6; perhaps TRBD1 as D (5 bases). The CDR3 is 16 amino acids. V was shortened by 2 bases and J by 9 bases, with 17 bases between the two germline ends. Germline CDR1 reads LGHDT; CDR2 reads YNNKEL (reference sequence). In nucleotides, the CDR3 is TGTGCCAGCAGCCAATCGGACACCGATCGGGGTTCACCCCTCCACTTT. Translated, it gives CASSQSDTDRGSPLHF.

This clonotype appeared many times. The V and J genes are TRBV29-1 and TRBJ1-1, with TRBD1 matching 10 bases. The CDR3 loop spans 13 amino acids. Germline-derived CDR1 and CDR2 are SQVTM and ANQGSEA. The J segment lost 1 base and the V segment lost 8 bases, leaving 4 bases of the junction unmatched. CDR3: CSSRDRGNTEAFF. CDR3 bases: TGCAGCTCCAGGGACAGGGGGAACACTGAAGCTTTCTTT. The full variable domain, with the rest looked up from reference TRBV29-1 and TRBJ1-1, is SAVISQKPSRDICQRGTSLTIQCQVDSQVTMMFWYRQQPGQSLTLIATANQGSEATYESGFVIDKFPISRPNLTFSTLTVSNMSPEDSSIYLCSSRDRGNTEAFFGQGTRLTVV.

The rearrangement uses TRBV7-9 and TRBJ2-1, with 7 positions matching TRBD1. The CDR3 is made up of 12 amino acids. Germline lookup yields CDR1 SEHNR and CDR2 FQNEAQ (reference sequence). With V trimmed by 10 bases and J by 7 bases, 7 bases remained unmatched. The CDR3 nucleotides read TGTGCCATCTCGACAGGGACGAATGAGCAGTTCTTC. As protein: CAISTGTNEQFF.

This clonotype was counted only a few times. The chain uses TRBV11-1 and TRBJ2-1; 13 bases map to TRBD2. Unmatched junction bases numbered 5, after V lost 6 bases and J lost 9 bases. The CDR3 has 14 residues. In germline, CDR1 is SGHAT, CDR2 FQDESV (reference sequence). The CDR3 DNA reads as TGTGCCAGCAGGCCCAGGACTAGCGGGGGTGAGCAGTTCTTC. Its protein product is CASRPRTSGGEQFF.

The J gene is TRBJ2-2, the V gene TRBV6-2 or TRBV6-3; unclear D gene. CDR1 and CDR2 from the germline V gene are MNHEY and SVGEGT. Trimming shortened V by 5 bases and J by 1 base, and 11 bases separated the two germline ends. The CDR3 has 15 amino acids. CDR3 amino acids: CASSPNRWNTGELFF. The CDR3 region has the DNA TGTGCCAGCAGTCCTAATAGATGGAACACCGGGGAGCTGTTTTTT.

The chain employs TRBV29-1 and TRBJ1-1; TRBD1 matches at 8 bases. CDR3 size: 11 residues. CDR1 SQVTM and CDR2 ANQGSEA come from the germline V gene. Trimming removed 4 bases from V and 7 bases from J; junction bases left unmatched: 2. The CDR3 sequence is CSVGQGYEAFF. The DNA for the CDR3 is TGCAGCGTTGGACAGGGGTATGAAGCTTTCTTT.

This chain connects TRBV29-1 to TRBJ1-5; maybe TRBD1 (5 bases). CDR3 length equals 14 residues. Between the trimmed V and J ends, which lost 6 bases and 0 bases, there was a span of 12 bases. Germline CDR1 and CDR2: SQVTM and ANQGSEA. CDR3 amino acids: CSVSPGFSNQPQHF. The DNA of the CDR3 is TGCAGCGTCTCACCAGGGTTTAGCAATCAGCCCCAGCATTTT.

The chain is built from TRBV29-1 and TRBJ2-7; TRBD2 aligns across 11 bases. CDR1 SQVTM and CDR2 ANQGSEA come from the germline V gene. The CDR3 has 13 residues. With 4 bases clipped from V and 1 base from J, the junction kept 0 bases outside the gene matches. Here the CDR3 DNA reads TGCAGCGTTGGACTAGCGGGATCCTACGAGCAGTACTTC. It translates to CSVGLAGSYEQYF.